These 3 T cell receptor beta chains were all obtained from the same sample, sequenced in a study of blood T cells in healthy people across ages. With a J-beta primer mix and a sample-barcoded 5' primer, a second PCR ran about 6 to 11 cycles. TCRdb fed the 5' RACE reads into MiXCR, producing one record per CDR3 protein. The repertoire holds some 940,000 distinct CDR3 sequences, with about 28% as singletons. The same sample was also studied in work on T cells of mothers and their children.

Input material: blood. All receptors derive from a woman in her forties in good health.

This clonotype was picked up many times. The rearrangement joins TRBV28 to TRBJ2-7; D is possibly TRBD2 (6 bases). The CDR3 consists of 15 residues. V was cut by 5 bases and J by 2 bases, with 16 bases left in between. Per germline, CDR1 MDHEN and CDR2 SYDVKM. This CDR3 is CASSRRRDSPYEQYF. The CDR3 DNA reads as TGTGCCAGCAGTCGCCGACGGGACTCGCCCTACGAGCAGTACTTC. Complete variable domain (other parts from reference TRBV28 and TRBJ2-7): DVKVTQSSRYLVKRTGEKVFLECVQDMDHENMFWYRQDPGLGLRLIYFSYDVKMKEKGDIPEGYSVSREKKERFSLILESASTNQTSMYLCASSRRRDSPYEQYFGPGTRLTVT.

This sequence joins TRBV4-1 and TRBJ2-7; 7 bases are shared with TRBD2. Germline V gene sequence: CDR1 MGHRA, CDR2 YSYEKL. The CDR3 extends over 16 amino acids. J gave up 7 bases and V 4 bases, and 16 bases lay outside the gene matches. CDR3 region: CASSRGQAGSYNEQYF. Written as DNA, the CDR3 is TGCGCCAGCAGCCGCGGGCAAGCGGGATCCTACAATGAGCAGTACTTC.

As DNA, the CDR3 is TGTGCCTGGATTCCTTCGGGACATCAAGGCTACACCTTC. It is translated as CAWIPSGHQGYTF. V usage is TRBV30 and J usage is TRBJ1-2, with a tentative D call TRBD1 (6 bases). This CDR3 is 13 amino acids long. V lost 4 bases to trimming and J lost 8 bases, with 17 bases between them. Germline CDR1 reads GTSNPN; CDR2 reads SVGIG (reference sequence).